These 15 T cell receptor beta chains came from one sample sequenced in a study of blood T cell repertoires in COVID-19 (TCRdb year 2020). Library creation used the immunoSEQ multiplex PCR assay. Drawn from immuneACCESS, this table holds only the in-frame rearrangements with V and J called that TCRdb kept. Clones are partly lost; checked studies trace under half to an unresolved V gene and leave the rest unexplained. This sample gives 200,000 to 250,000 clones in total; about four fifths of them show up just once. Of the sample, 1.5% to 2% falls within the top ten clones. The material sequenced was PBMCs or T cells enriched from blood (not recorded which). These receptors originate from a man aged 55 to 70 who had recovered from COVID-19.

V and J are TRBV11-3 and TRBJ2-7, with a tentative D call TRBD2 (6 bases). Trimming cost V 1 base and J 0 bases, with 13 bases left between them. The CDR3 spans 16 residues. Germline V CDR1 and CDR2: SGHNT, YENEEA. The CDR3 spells CASSLGGLPSSYEQYF. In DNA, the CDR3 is TGTGCCAGCAGCTTAGGGGGACTCCCGAGCTCCTACGAGCAGTACTTC.

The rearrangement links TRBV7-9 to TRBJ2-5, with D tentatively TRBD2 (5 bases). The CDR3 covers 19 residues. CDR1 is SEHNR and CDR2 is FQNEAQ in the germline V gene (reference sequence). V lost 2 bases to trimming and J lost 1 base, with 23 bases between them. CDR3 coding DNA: TGTGCCAGCAGCTTAAGGCGGTATGGTAGTACTAGTTCCCAAGAGACCCAGTACTTC. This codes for CASSLRRYGSTSSQETQYF.

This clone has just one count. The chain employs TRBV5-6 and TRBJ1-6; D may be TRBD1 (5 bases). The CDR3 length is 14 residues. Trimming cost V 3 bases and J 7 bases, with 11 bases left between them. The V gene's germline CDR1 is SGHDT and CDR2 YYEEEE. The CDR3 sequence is CASSWGSYNSPLHF. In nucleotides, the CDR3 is TGTGCCAGCAGCTGGGGCAGCTACAATTCACCCCTCCACTTT.

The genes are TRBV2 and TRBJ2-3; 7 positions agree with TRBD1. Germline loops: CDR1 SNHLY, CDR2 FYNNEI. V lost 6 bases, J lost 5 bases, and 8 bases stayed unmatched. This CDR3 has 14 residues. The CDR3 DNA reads TGTGCCAGCAGCGCCGGGACAGTTGGAGATACGCAGTATTTT. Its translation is CASSAGTVGDTQYF. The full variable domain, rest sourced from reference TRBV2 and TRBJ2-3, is EPEVTQTPSHQVTQMGQEVILRCVPISNHLYFYWYRQILGQKVEFLVSFYNNEISEKSEIFDDQFSVERPDGSNFTLKIRSTKLEDSAMYFCASSAGTVGDTQYFGPGTRLTVL.

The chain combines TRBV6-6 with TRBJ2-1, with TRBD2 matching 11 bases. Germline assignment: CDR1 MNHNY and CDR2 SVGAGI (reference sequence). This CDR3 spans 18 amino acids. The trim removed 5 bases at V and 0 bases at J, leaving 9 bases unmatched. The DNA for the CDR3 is TGTGCCAGCAGTCTGAAGACTAGCGGGGTAGGCTCCTACAATGAGCAGTTCTTC. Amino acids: CASSLKTSGVGSYNEQFF.

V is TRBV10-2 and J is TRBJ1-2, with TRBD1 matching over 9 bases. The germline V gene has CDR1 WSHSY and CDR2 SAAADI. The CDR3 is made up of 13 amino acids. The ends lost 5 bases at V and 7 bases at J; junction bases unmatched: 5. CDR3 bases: TGCGCCAGCAGTTTACAGGGGGCGGTTGGCTACACCTTC. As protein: CASSLQGAVGYTF.

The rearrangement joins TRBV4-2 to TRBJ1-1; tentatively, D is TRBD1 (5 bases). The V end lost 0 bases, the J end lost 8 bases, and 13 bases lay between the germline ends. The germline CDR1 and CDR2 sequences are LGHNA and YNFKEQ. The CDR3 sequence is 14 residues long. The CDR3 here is CASSQEDIWGEAFF. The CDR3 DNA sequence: TGTGCCAGCAGCCAAGAGGACATTTGGGGCGAAGCTTTCTTT.

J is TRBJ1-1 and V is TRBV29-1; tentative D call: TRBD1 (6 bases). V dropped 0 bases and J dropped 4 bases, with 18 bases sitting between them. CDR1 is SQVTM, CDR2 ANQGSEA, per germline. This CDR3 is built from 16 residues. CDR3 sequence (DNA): TGCAGCGTTGAAGATCGTATACAGGGTCTATCCACTGAAGCTTTCTTT. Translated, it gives CSVEDRIQGLSTEAFF. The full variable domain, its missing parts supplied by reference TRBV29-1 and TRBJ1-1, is SAVISQKPSRDICQRGTSLTIQCQVDSQVTMMFWYRQQPGQSLTLIATANQGSEATYESGFVIDKFPISRPNLTFSTLTVSNMSPEDSSIYLCSVEDRIQGLSTEAFFGQGTRLTVV.

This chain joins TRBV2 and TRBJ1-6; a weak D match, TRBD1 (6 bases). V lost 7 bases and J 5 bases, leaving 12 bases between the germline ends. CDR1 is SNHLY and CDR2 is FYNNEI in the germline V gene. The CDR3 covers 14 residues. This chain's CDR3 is CASIKTGNNSPLHF. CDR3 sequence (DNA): TGTGCCAGCATCAAGACAGGAAATAATTCACCCCTCCACTTT.

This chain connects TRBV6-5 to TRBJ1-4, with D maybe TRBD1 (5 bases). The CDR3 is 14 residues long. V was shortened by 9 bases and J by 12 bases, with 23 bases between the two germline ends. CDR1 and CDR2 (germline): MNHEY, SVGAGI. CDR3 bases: TGTGCCAGTAGTCTGGATCCGGCAGGCAGGGAACTGTTTTTT. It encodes CASSLDPAGRELFF.

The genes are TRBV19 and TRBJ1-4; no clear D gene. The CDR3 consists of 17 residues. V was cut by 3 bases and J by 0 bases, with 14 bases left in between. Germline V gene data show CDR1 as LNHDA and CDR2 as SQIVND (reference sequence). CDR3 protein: CASSIGRQAATNEKLFF. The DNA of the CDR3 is TGTGCCAGTAGTATCGGTCGGCAGGCCGCAACTAATGAAAAACTGTTTTTT.

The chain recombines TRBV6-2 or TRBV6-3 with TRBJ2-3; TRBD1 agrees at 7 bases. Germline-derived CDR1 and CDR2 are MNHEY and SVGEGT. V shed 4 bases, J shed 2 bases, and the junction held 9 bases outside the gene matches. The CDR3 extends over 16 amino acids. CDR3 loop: CASSFGTVRTTDTQYF. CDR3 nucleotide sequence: TGTGCCAGCAGTTTCGGGACAGTCAGAACCACAGATACGCAGTATTTT.

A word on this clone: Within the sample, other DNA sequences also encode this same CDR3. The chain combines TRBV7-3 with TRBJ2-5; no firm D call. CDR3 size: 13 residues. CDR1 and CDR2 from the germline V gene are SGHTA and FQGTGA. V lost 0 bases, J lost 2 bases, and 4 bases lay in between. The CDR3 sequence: CASSLTRQETQYF. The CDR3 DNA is TGTGCCAGCAGCTTAACACGGCAAGAGACCCAGTACTTC.

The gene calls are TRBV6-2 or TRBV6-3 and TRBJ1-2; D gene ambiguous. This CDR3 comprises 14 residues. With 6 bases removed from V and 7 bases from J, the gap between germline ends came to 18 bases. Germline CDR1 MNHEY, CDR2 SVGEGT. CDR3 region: CASSYRVRESGYTF. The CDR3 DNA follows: TGTGCCAGCAGCTATAGGGTCCGGGAATCTGGCTACACCTTC.

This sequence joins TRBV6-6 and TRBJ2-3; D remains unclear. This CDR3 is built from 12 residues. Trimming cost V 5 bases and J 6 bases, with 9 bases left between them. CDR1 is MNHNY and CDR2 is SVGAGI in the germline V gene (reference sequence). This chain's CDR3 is CASSPYSDTQYF. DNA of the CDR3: TGTGCCAGCAGTCCCTATTCCGATACGCAGTATTTT.